This T cell receptor beta chain was captured by sequencing in a study of T cell repertoires in cytomegalovirus infection. For the study at large: Both CMV infection and a matching HLA type were indicated by public TCR beta signatures.

This clonotype was counted many times. Its antigen is not known. The CDR3 is 22 residues long. Trimming at V came to 6 bases and at J to 0 bases, leaving 23 bases not matched to a gene. CDR1 is MDHEN, CDR2 SYDVKM, per germline. Via MiXCR, TCRdb re-called the reads, giving one row per CDR3 protein. The sample carries some 100,000 distinct CDR3 sequences, approximately 28% recorded once. This sample comprised CD8+ T cells from cultured PBMCs, obtained from culture after CMV antigen stimulation. The sequence came from a human donor in good health (CMV status not recorded). Some clones in this sample may be carry-over from other donors' samples. J is TRBJ2-3 and V is TRBV28; 11 nucleotides align to TRBD2. CDR3 bases: TGTGCCAGCAGCTCATACGAATCCGGGACTAGCGGAGGCCCCACTAGCACAGATACGCAGTATTTT. Protein product: CASSSYESGTSGGPTSTDTQYF. The whole variable domain, remainder taken from reference TRBV28 and TRBJ2-3, is DVKVTQSSRYLVKRTGEKVFLECVQDMDHENMFWYRQDPGLGLRLIYFSYDVKMKEKGDIPEGYSVSREKKERFSLILESASTNQTSMYLCASSSYESGTSGGPTSTDTQYFGPGTRLTVL.